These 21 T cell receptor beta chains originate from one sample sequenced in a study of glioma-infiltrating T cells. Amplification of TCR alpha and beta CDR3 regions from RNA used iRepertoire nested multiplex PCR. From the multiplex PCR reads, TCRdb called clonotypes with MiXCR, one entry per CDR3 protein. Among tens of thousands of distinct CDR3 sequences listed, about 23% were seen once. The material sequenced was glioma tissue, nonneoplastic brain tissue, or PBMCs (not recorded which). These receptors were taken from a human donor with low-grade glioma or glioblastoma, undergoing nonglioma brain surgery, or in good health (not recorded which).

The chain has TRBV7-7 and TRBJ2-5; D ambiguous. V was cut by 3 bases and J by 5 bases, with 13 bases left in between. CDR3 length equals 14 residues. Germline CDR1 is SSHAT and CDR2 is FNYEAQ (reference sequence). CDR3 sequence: CASSFNQALETQYF. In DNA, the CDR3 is TGTGCCAGCAGCTTCAATCAGGCTTTGGAGACCCAGTACTTC.

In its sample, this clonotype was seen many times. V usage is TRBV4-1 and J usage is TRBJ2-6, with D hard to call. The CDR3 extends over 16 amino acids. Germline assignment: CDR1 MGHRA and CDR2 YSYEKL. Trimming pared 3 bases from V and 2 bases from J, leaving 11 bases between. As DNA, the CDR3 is TGCGCCAGCAGCCAGTCGGATGTCACTGGGGCCAACGTCCTGACTTTC. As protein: CASSQSDVTGANVLTF.

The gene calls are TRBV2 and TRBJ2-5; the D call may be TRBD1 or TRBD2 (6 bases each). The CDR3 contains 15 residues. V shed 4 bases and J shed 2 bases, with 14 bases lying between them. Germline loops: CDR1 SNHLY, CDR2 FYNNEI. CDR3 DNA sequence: TGTGCCAGCAGTGCGGACAAGGGGGGTCAAGAGACCCAGTACTTC. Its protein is CASSADKGGQETQYF. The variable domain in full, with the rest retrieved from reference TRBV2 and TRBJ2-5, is EPEVTQTPSHQVTQMGQEVILRCVPISNHLYFYWYRQILGQKVEFLVSFYNNEISEKSEIFDDQFSVERPDGSNFTLKIRSTKLEDSAMYFCASSADKGGQETQYFGPGTRLLVL.

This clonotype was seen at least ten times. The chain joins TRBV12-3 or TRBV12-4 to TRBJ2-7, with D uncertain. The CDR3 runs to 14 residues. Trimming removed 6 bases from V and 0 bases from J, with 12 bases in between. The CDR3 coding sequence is TGTGCCAGCAGCCGGACCGTAAGCTCCTACGAGCAGTACTTC. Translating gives CASSRTVSSYEQYF.

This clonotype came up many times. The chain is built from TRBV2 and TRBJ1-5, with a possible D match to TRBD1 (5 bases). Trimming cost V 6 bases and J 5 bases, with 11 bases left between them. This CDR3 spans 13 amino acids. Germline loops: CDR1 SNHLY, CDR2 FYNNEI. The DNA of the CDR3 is TGTGCCAGCAGCGGGACTTTTGATCAGCCCCAGCATTTT. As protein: CASSGTFDQPQHF. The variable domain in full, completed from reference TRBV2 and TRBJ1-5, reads EPEVTQTPSHQVTQMGQEVILRCVPISNHLYFYWYRQILGQKVEFLVSFYNNEISEKSEIFDDQFSVERPDGSNFTLKIRSTKLEDSAMYFCASSGTFDQPQHFGDGTRLSIL.

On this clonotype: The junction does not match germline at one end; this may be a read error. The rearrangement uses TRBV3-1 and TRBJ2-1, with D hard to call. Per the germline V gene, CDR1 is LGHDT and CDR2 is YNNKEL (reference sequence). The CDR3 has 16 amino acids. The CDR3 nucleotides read TGTTCCAGCAGCCATTACGGACGCAGCTCCTACAATGAGCAGTTCTTC. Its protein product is CSSSHYGRSSYNEQFF.

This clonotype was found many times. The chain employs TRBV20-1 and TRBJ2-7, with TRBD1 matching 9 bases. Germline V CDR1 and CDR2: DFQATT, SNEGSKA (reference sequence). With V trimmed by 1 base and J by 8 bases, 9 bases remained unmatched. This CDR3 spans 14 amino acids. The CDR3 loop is CSARGEAGQGKQYF. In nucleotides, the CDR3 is TGCAGTGCTAGAGGCGAGGCGGGACAGGGAAAGCAGTACTTC.

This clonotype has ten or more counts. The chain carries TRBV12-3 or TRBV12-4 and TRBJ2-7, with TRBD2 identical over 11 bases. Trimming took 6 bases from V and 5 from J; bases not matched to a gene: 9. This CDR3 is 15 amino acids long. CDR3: CASSLSGTSGHEQYF. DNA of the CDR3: TGTGCCAGCAGCCTTTCTGGGACTAGCGGCCACGAGCAGTACTTC.

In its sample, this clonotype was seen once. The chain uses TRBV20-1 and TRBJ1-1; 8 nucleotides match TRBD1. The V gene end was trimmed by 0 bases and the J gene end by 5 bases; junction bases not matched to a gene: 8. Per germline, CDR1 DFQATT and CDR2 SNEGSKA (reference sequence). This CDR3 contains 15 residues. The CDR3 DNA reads TGCAGTGCTAGAGACCAAACCCGGACAGGGACTGAAGCTTTCTTT. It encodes CSARDQTRTGTEAFF.

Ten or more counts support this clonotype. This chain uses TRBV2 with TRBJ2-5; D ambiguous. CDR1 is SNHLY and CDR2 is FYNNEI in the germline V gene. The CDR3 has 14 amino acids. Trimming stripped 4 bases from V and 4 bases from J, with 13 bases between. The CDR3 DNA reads TGTGCCAGCAGTGTTTGGAGCAGCCGAGAGACCCAGTACTTC. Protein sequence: CASSVWSSRETQYF.

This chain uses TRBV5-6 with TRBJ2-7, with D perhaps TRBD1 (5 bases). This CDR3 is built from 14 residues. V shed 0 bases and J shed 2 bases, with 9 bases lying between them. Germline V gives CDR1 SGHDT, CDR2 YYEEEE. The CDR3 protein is CASSLGQLTYEQYF. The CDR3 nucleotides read TGTGCCAGCAGCTTGGGACAGCTGACCTACGAGCAGTACTTC.

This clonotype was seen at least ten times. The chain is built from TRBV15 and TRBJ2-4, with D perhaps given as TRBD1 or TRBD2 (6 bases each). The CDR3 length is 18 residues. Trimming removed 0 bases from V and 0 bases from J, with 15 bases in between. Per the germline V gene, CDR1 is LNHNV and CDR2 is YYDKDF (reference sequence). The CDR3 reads CATSRDRGGPSAKNIQYF. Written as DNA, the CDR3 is TGTGCCACCAGCAGAGACCGTGGGGGGCCCTCAGCCAAAAACATTCAGTACTTC.

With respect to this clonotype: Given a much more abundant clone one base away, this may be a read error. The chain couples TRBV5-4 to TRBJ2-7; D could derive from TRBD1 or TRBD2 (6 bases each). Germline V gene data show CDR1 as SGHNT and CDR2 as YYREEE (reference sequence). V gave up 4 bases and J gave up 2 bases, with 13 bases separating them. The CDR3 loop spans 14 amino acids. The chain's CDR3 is CASSPGRGAYEQYF. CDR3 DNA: TGTGCCAGCAGCCCCGGTAGGGGGGCCTACGAGCAGTACTTC.

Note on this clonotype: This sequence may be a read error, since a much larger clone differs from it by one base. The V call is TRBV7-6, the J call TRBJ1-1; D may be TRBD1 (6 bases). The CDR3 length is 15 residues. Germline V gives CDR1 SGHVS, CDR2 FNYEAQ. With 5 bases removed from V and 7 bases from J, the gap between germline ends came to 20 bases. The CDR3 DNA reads TGTGCCAGCAGCCCCCCCCAAGGGGGGAGGAATGAAGCTTTCTTT. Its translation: CASSPPQGGRNEAFF.

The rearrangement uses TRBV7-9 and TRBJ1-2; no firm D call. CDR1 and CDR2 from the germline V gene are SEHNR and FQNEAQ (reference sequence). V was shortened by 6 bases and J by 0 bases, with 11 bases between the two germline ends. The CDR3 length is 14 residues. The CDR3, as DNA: TGTGCCAGCAGACCTCGTTCAACTAACTATGGCTACACCTTC. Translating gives CASRPRSTNYGYTF.

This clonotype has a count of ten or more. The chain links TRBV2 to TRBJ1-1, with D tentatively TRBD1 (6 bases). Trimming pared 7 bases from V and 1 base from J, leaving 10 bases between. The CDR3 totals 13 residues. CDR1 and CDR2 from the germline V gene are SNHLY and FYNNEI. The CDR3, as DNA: TGTGCCAGCAAGCTGACAGGGAACACTGAAGCTTTCTTT. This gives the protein CASKLTGNTEAFF.

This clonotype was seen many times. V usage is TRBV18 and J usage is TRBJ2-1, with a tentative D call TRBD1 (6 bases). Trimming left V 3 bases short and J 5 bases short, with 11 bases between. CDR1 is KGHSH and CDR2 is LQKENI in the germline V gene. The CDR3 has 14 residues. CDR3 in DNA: TGTGCCAGCTCACCGGGACACGGACACAATGAGCAGTTCTTC. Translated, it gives CASSPGHGHNEQFF. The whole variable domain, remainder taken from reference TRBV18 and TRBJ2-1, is NAGVMQNPRHLVRRRGQEARLRCSPMKGHSHVYWYRQLPEEGLKFMVYLQKENIIDESGMPKERFSAEFPKEGPSILRIQQVVRGDSAAYFCASSPGHGHNEQFFGPGTRLTVL.

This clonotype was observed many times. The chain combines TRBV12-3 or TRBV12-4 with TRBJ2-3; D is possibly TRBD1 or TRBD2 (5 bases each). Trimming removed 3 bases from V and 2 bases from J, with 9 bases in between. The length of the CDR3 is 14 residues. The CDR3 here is CASSLGPVTDTQYF. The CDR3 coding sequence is TGTGCCAGCAGTTTGGGACCCGTCACAGATACGCAGTATTTT.

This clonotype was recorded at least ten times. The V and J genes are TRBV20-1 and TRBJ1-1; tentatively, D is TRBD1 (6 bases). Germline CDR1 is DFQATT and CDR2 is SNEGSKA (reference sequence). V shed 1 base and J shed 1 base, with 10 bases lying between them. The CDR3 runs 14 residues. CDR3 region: CSARGWDKNTEAFF. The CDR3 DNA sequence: TGCAGTGCTAGAGGGTGGGACAAGAACACTGAAGCTTTCTTT.

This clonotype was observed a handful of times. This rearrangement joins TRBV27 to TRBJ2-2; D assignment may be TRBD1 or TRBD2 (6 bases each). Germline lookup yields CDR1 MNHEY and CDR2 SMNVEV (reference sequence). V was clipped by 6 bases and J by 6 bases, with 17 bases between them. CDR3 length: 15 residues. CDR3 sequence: CASSPIRGLAGELFF. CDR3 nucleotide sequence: TGTGCCAGCAGCCCGATACGGGGGCTGGCCGGGGAGCTGTTTTTT.

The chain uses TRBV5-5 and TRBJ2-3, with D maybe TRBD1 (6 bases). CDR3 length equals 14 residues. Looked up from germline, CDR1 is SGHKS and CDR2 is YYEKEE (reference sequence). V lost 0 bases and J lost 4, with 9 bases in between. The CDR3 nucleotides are TGTGCCAGCAGCTTGGGACAGGTCGCAGATACGCAGTATTTT. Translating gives CASSLGQVADTQYF.